This TCR beta chain was recorded in a study of a mutant IDH1 vaccine in newly diagnosed glioma. Clones were sequenced by immunoSEQ multiplex PCR, and TCRdb holds only the in-frame ones, with some missing. This sample yields roughly 32,000 clones, of which about 80% are seen a single time; roughly 10% belongs to the top ten. This CDR3 is 9 amino acids long. Per germline, CDR1 DFQATT and CDR2 SNEGSKA (reference sequence). V was clipped by 0 bases and J by 13 bases, with 6 bases between them. The sample's time point: baseline, week 1 (first vaccination visit). Treatment denoted: pre-vaccination baseline after standard-of-care therapy.

This sequence joins TRBV20-1 and TRBJ1-2; D gene uncertain. The clonotype comes from a man aged 45-65 years with glioma. Some clones in this sample may be carry-over from other donors' samples. This specimen was peripheral blood mononuclear cells (PBMCs), taken from a glioma patient treated with radiotherapy, temozolomide or both. CDR3: CSAREEVTF. The CDR3 nucleotides read TGCAGTGCTAGAGAGGAAGTCACCTTC.